These 15 T cell receptor beta chains originate from one sample sequenced in a study of cytomegalovirus exposure and HLA in healthy donors (dated by TCRdb to about 2017). Library preparation was by the immunoSEQ multiplex PCR assay. A mixture of 60 forward primers for TCR Vbeta segments and 13 reverse primers for TCR Jbeta segments was used in the multiplex PCR. What TCRdb holds here is the immuneACCESS table cut down to in-frame rearrangements. Part of the clones is not present; checked against another copy, under half of the missing clones reflect an unresolved V gene, and the others are unexplained. Recorded for this sample are 150,000 to 200,000 clones; approximately 85% of them occurred a single time. Together, the top ten hold about 0.98% of the sample. The sequenced sample consisted of PBMCs. These receptors all come from a girl aged 2 to 10 in good health and CMV-seropositive.

The chain employs TRBV4-1 and TRBJ1-1; possible D gene TRBD1, 5 bases. Germline CDR1 MGHRA, CDR2 YSYEKL. This CDR3 is 16 amino acids long. V was clipped by 0 bases and J by 1 base, with 12 bases between them. In DNA, the CDR3 is TGCGCCAGCAGCCAAGAAGGGGCGGCAGCGAACACTGAAGCTTTCTTT. It encodes CASSQEGAAANTEAFF.

V is TRBV29-1 and J is TRBJ2-7; 7 positions agree with TRBD1. CDR1 is SQVTM and CDR2 is ANQGSEA in the germline V gene. CDR3 length: 14 amino acids. Trimming removed 6 bases from V and 2 bases from J; junction bases left unmatched: 10. CDR3 in DNA: TGCAGCGTCCCGGGGCGACAGGGTACCTACGAGCAGTACTTC. Translated: CSVPGRQGTYEQYF.

The J gene is TRBJ2-3, the V gene TRBV7-3, with 10 nucleotides matching TRBD2. Germline CDR1 SGHTA, CDR2 FQGTGA. With 5 bases clipped from V and 4 bases from J, the junction kept 6 bases outside the gene matches. The CDR3 contains 15 residues. CDR3 loop: CASSQEAGGPDTQYF. CDR3 in DNA: TGTGCCAGCAGCCAAGAAGCGGGAGGGCCAGATACGCAGTATTTT.

CDR3 sequence reads: CASSSDRADEQYF. The CDR3 coding sequence is TGTGCCAGCTCATCAGACAGGGCGGACGAGCAGTACTTC. The gene calls are TRBV18 and TRBJ2-7; 7 bases align to TRBD1. CDR1 is KGHSH and CDR2 is LQKENI in the germline V gene. The V gene end was trimmed by 5 bases and the J gene end by 5 bases; junction bases not matched to a gene: 6. CDR3 length: 13 amino acids. The entire variable domain, with the rest obtained from reference TRBV18 and TRBJ2-7, is as follows: NAGVMQNPRHLVRRRGQEARLRCSPMKGHSHVYWYRQLPEEGLKFMVYLQKENIIDESGMPKERFSAEFPKEGPSILRIQQVVRGDSAAYFCASSSDRADEQYFGPGTRLTVT.

The chain uses TRBV10-3 and TRBJ2-1; 7 bases line up with TRBD2. The germline V gene has CDR1 ENHRY and CDR2 SYGVKD. The trim removed 4 bases at V and 8 bases at J, leaving 8 bases unmatched. The length of the CDR3 is 14 residues. Written as DNA, the CDR3 is TGTGCCATCAGTGGGGGCGGGAGTGGGGATGAGCAGTTCTTC. It encodes CAISGGGSGDEQFF.

There are a few counts of this clone. The chain has TRBV9 and TRBJ1-1, with D possibly matching TRBD1 (5 bases). V lost 0 bases and J lost 0, with 9 bases in between. This CDR3 is built from 15 residues. Germline V gene data show CDR1 as SGDLS and CDR2 as YYNGEE. The DNA for the CDR3 is TGTGCCAGCAGCGTAGGGCAGGGTTTGAACACTGAAGCTTTCTTT. As protein: CASSVGQGLNTEAFF.

A few counts support this clone. The rearrangement links TRBV4-2 to TRBJ1-5; D gene ambiguous. The length of the CDR3 is 14 residues. V was clipped by 1 base and J by 0 bases, with 4 bases between them. The V gene's germline CDR1 is LGHNA and CDR2 YNFKEQ. DNA for the CDR3: TGTGCCAGCAGCCAAGTCATTAGCAATCAGCCCCAGCATTTT. Translating gives CASSQVISNQPQHF.

This clone was observed a few times. The rearrangement joins TRBV5-6 to TRBJ1-1; tentatively, D is TRBD1 (5 bases). Germline V lookup: CDR1 SGHDT, CDR2 YYEEEE. The CDR3 consists of 14 residues. Trimming left V 4 bases short and J 4 bases short, with 14 bases between. CDR3 residues: CASSLSGFVTEAFF. DNA for the CDR3: TGTGCCAGCAGCCTATCAGGGTTCGTCACTGAAGCTTTCTTT.

The V call is TRBV15, the J call TRBJ2-1; D unresolved. Trimming removed 0 bases from V and 9 bases from J, with 6 bases in between. The CDR3 totals 12 residues. Germline V gene data show CDR1 as LNHNV and CDR2 as YYDKDF (reference sequence). This chain's CDR3 is CATSRDVAEQFF. The CDR3 region has the DNA TGTGCCACCAGCAGAGATGTAGCTGAGCAGTTCTTC.

V and J are TRBV18 and TRBJ1-2, with 9 bases that match TRBD1. The trim removed 2 bases at V and 6 bases at J, leaving 4 bases unmatched. This CDR3 spans 14 amino acids. CDR1 and CDR2 (germline): KGHSH, LQKENI. This CDR3 reads CASSPVTGGDGYTF. DNA of the CDR3: TGTGCCAGCTCACCAGTGACAGGGGGGGATGGCTACACCTTC.

This clone was observed a single time. This chain connects TRBV27 to TRBJ2-7; D is possibly TRBD2 (6 bases). V was shortened by 5 bases and J by 2 bases, with 10 bases between the two germline ends. Per germline, CDR1 MNHEY and CDR2 SMNVEV (reference sequence). This CDR3 contains 13 residues. CDR3 nucleotides: TGTGCCAGCAGTGGGCGGGGAACCTACGAGCAGTACTTC. Protein product: CASSGRGTYEQYF.

The V call is TRBV7-8, the J call TRBJ2-5; D is perhaps TRBD2 (5 bases). Per germline, CDR1 SGHVS and CDR2 FQNEAQ. This CDR3 has 16 amino acids. Trimming removed 6 bases at V and 5 bases at J, with 22 bases between. The CDR3 sequence: CASREYWGVGRETQYF. The DNA of the CDR3 is TGTGCCAGCAGGGAGTATTGGGGAGTCGGTCGGGAGACCCAGTACTTC.

The chain uses TRBV5-1 and TRBJ2-1, with TRBD2 matching over 7 bases. The V segment lost 1 base and the J segment 2 bases; nucleotides outside the gene matches: 6. The CDR3 totals 16 residues. CDR1 is SGHRS, CDR2 YFSETQ, per germline. The CDR3 coding sequence is TGCGCCAGCAGCTTGTTACGCGGGAGCGCCTACAATGAGCAGTTCTTC. This codes for CASSLLRGSAYNEQFF.

The chain joins TRBV23-1 to TRBJ2-3; unclear D gene. TRBV23-1 is annotated as an ORF whose role is uncertain. Deletions cut 4 bases from V and 8 bases from J, with 13 bases between. The CDR3 loop spans 13 amino acids. The CDR3 bases are TGCGCCAGCAGTCCCTCTACGGTTGGTACGCAGTATTTT. Protein: CASSPSTVGTQYF.

The V gene is TRBV11-2, the J gene TRBJ2-1, with D possibly being TRBD1 (5 bases). Germline-derived CDR1 and CDR2 are SGHAT and FQNNGV. V gave up 2 bases and J gave up 5 bases, with 10 bases separating them. The CDR3 contains 14 residues. CDR3 residues: CASSLPRADNEQFF. The CDR3, as DNA: TGTGCCAGCAGCTTACCCAGGGCGGACAATGAGCAGTTCTTC.